Listed below are T cell receptor beta chains from one sample, sequenced in a study of shared clonotypes between healthy human individuals. Profiling relied on immunoSEQ multiplex PCR, and the TCRdb table lists in-frame clones only, not all of them. The sample comprises 2.3 million or so clones, approximately 95% of which are singletons, and 0.39% rests with the top ten. Source material: naive CD4+ T cells from PBMCs. The receptor set was obtained from a man between 18 and 29 years old in good health. Some clones in this sample may be carry-over from other donors' samples. Each CDR3 is given with its conserved first and last residue. The D gene is left open where the match is weak. Expanded clones are given a class, and other clones once, few, many or no size at all.

J,D,size,V,DNA,CDR3
TRBJ2-1,NA,NA,TRBV9,TGTGCCAGCAGCGTAGGAGGGACCTACAATGAGCAGTTCTTC,CASSVGGTYNEQFF
TRBJ2-5,NA,NA,TRBV11-1,TGTGCCAGCGGAGAGCAAGAGACCCAGTACTTC,CASGEQETQYF
TRBJ2-5,TRBD2,NA,TRBV7-2,TGTGCCAGCAGCCCGGAGACGGGGGGAGAGACCCAGTACTTC,CASSPETGGETQYF
TRBJ1-5,TRBD1,NA,TRBV6-1,TGTGCCAGCAGTGAAATCCGACAGGGCGATCAGCCCCAGCATTTT,CASSEIRQGDQPQHF
TRBJ2-6,NA,NA,TRBV5-4,TGTGCCAGCAGCTTGGATACCGTCGGCACGGGTGGGGTCCTGACTTTC,CASSLDTVGTGGVLTF
TRBJ1-4,NA,NA,TRBV2,TGTGCCAGCAGGCGGGACCTCGGTGAAAAACTGTTTTTT,CASRRDLGEKLFF
TRBJ1-1,NA,once,TRBV5-6,TGTGCCAGCAGCTCTGTCCAGAGGCGCACTGAAGCTTTCTTT,CASSSVQRRTEAFF
TRBJ2-1,TRBD2,NA,TRBV19,TGTGCCAGCAGCCCGAGACTAGCGGCCTACAATGAGCAGTTCTTC,CASSPRLAAYNEQFF
TRBJ2-7,TRBD1,NA,TRBV19,TGTGCCAGTAGTCACCCCGGGACAGGGTCCTACGAGCAGTACTTC,CASSHPGTGSYEQYF
TRBJ2-3,NA,NA,TRBV19,TGTGCCAGTAGTATAAGTCCTAGCACAGATACGCAGTATTTT,CASSISPSTDTQYF
TRBJ2-5,TRBD1,NA,TRBV6-5,TGTGCCAGCAGTTACTCGACAGGGGGCCAAGAGACCCAGTACTTC,CASSYSTGGQETQYF
TRBJ2-1,TRBD2,NA,TRBV9,TGTGCCAGCAGCCCCCTGGGTGGAGCGGGAGTTGGTGAGCAGTTCTTC,CASSPLGGAGVGEQFF
TRBJ2-7,TRBD2,NA,TRBV5-1,TGCGCCAGCAGCTTGGGGACTAGCGTAACCTACGAGCAGTACTTC,CASSLGTSVTYEQYF
TRBJ2-3,TRBD2,NA,TRBV19,TGTGCCAGTACCACTAGCGGGACTAGCACAGATACGCAGTATTTT,CASTTSGTSTDTQYF
TRBJ1-2,NA,NA,TRBV5-1,TGCGCCAGCAGCTTGATGCAGGGAACCAACTATGGCTACACCTTC,CASSLMQGTNYGYTF
TRBJ1-1,NA,NA,TRBV7-6,TGTGCCAGCAGCGAAAGGACAGAGATGAACACTGAAGCTTTCTTT,CASSERTEMNTEAFF
TRBJ1-2,TRBD1,NA,TRBV5-1,TGCGCCAGCAGCCTGACAGGGGGCGCGGGTGGCTACACCTTC,CASSLTGGAGGYTF
TRBJ1-2,TRBD1,NA,TRBV15,TGTGCCACGAGCTTTGACAGGGAAGGCTATGGCTACACCTTC,CATSFDREGYGYTF
TRBJ1-1,NA,NA,TRBV10-3,TGTGCCATCAGGGGGAGTACCGACGAAGCTTTCTTT,CAIRGSTDEAFF
TRBJ2-3,NA,NA,TRBV5-1,TGCGCCAGCAGCTTGGTCGGCAGGGCTCCGCCGGCAGATACGCAGTATTTT,CASSLVGRAPPADTQYF
TRBJ1-4,NA,once,TRBV21-1,TGTGCCAGCAGCAAAGGTCGATCGACAGAAAGCGAAAAACTGTTTTTT,CASSKGRSTESEKLFF
TRBJ2-7,NA,NA,TRBV28,TGTGCCAGCAGCGTCCGTAGCGTGGTAGACGAGCAGTACTTC,CASSVRSVVDEQYF
TRBJ2-3,NA,NA,TRBV12-5,TGTGCTAGTGGTCCAGGAGTCTGGGGGGCGGATTCCACAGATACGCAGTATTTT,CASGPGVWGADSTDTQYF
TRBJ1-1,TRBD1,NA,TRBV28,TGTGCCAGCAAGGGTGTAAGGGACAGGGTGACTGAAGCTTTCTTT,CASKGVRDRVTEAFF
TRBJ1-4,TRBD1,NA,TRBV5-1,TGCGCCAGCAGCTTGCGAACCCCCGGGACAGGGTATGAAGAAAAACTGTTTTTT,CASSLRTPGTGYEEKLFF
TRBJ2-2,NA,NA,TRBV5-8,TGTGCCAGCAGTGGGAACACCGGGGAGCTGTTTTTT,CASSGNTGELFF
TRBJ2-1,NA,NA,TRBV10-3,TGTGCCATCAGTGAGTCGCCGGGGAGTTTATACAATGAGCAGTTCTTC,CAISESPGSLYNEQFF
TRBJ2-7,TRBD2,NA,TRBV27,TGTGCCAGCAGTTCCCTCCATTTAGCGGGAGTGTACGAGCAGTACTTC,CASSSLHLAGVYEQYF
TRBJ2-2,NA,NA,TRBV4-1,TGCGCCAGCAGCCAAGACACCGGGGAGCTGTTTTTT,CASSQDTGELFF
TRBJ2-7,TRBD1,NA,TRBV5-8,TGTGCCAGCAGTTTAGACAGGGTTCGCTCCTACGAGCAGTACTTC,CASSLDRVRSYEQYF
TRBJ1-1,TRBD1,once,TRBV28,TGTGCCAGCAGTTTGAGAGGGGGCGCGTCCCGAGCTTTCTTT,CASSLRGGASRAFF
TRBJ2-1,TRBD2,once,TRBV6-1,TGTGCCAGCAGTAGACTAGCGGGTGATGAGCAGTTCTTC,CASSRLAGDEQFF
TRBJ1-3,TRBD1,NA,TRBV11-2,TGTGCCAGCAGGGGACAGCCCTCTGGAAACACCATATATTTT,CASRGQPSGNTIYF
TRBJ2-7,TRBD1,NA,TRBV27,TGTGCCAGCAGTGTTAACAGGGGGTCCTACGAGCAGTACTTC,CASSVNRGSYEQYF
TRBJ2-2,NA,NA,TRBV7-9,TGTGCCAGCAGCCATCTGTTCGGGGAACTGTTTTTT,CASSHLFGELFF
TRBJ2-7,NA,NA,TRBV29-1,TGCAGCGTTGAGACGATCGGGAGAGGTACCTACGAGCAGTACTTC,CSVETIGRGTYEQYF
TRBJ1-1,NA,few,TRBV28,TGTGCCAGCAGTTTTAGCGGGGGCCCTGAAGCTTTCTTT,CASSFSGGPEAFF
TRBJ2-7,NA,NA,TRBV27,TGTGCCAGCAGTGCTACAGGGTACGAGCAGTACTTC,CASSATGYEQYF
TRBJ2-7,NA,once,TRBV6-5,TGTGCCAGCAGTTACAGGGCCCTCCACTACGAGCAGTACTTC,CASSYRALHYEQYF
TRBJ1-4,NA,NA,TRBV6-5,TGTGCCAGCCGTGGGATTGTGGATGAAAAACTGTTTTTT,CASRGIVDEKLFF
TRBJ2-7,TRBD1,NA,TRBV28,TGTGCCACCAACTCACTTGGGACAGGGAACTACGAGCAGTACTTC,CATNSLGTGNYEQYF
TRBJ2-5,NA,NA,TRBV11-2,TGTGCCAGCAGCTTCCGTGCAGGGTGGAAAGAGACCCAGTACTTC,CASSFRAGWKETQYF
TRBJ2-5,TRBD2,NA,TRBV9,TGTGCCAGCAGCGCGACTAGCTCAGTCGAGACCCAGTACTTC,CASSATSSVETQYF
TRBJ2-1,TRBD2,NA,TRBV5-1,TGCGCCAGCAGCTTGAGAGGTAGCGGGGTTTACAATGAGCAGTTCTTC,CASSLRGSGVYNEQFF
TRBJ2-1,TRBD2,NA,TRBV11-2,TGTGCCAGCAGCTTACTGACTAGCGGGAGGGGCTCCTACAATGAGCAGTTCTTC,CASSLLTSGRGSYNEQFF
TRBJ2-1,NA,once,TRBV7-2,TGTGCCAGCAGCTCGCCTTGGGATGAGCAGTTCTTC,CASSSPWDEQFF